One sample yielded the 8 T cell receptor beta chains listed below, sequenced in a study of chemoradiotherapy in HPV16-positive cancers. TCRdb's copy holds only in-frame clones and misses some; the assay was immunoSEQ multiplex PCR. The table records roughly 7,100 clones, 70% to 85% of them present only once. The input for sequencing was blood, taken from a patient who underwent chemoradiotherapy. The source is a human donor with HPV-associated anogenital cancer.

This rearrangement joins TRBV4-3 to TRBJ1-5; 7 bases are a match to TRBD1. The ends lost 4 bases at V and 7 bases at J; junction bases unmatched: 4. The CDR3 consists of 13 residues. CDR1 is LGHNA, CDR2 YSLEER, per germline. The CDR3 loop reads CASSLGTAQPQHF. CDR3 DNA sequence: TGCGCCAGCAGCCTCGGGACAGCGCAGCCCCAGCATTTT.

This rearrangement joins TRBV11-1 to TRBJ2-5; 11 bases map to TRBD2. The CDR3 loop spans 18 amino acids. J gave up 5 bases and V 5 bases, and 16 bases lay outside the gene matches. Per the germline V gene, CDR1 is SGHAT and CDR2 is FQDESV (reference sequence). CDR3 amino acids: CASSPGTSGFTVGETQYF. CDR3 coding DNA: TGTGCCAGCAGCCCAGGGACTAGCGGCTTCACGGTGGGGGAGACCCAGTACTTC.

J is TRBJ2-7 and V is TRBV27; D unclear. This CDR3 has 14 residues. Between the trimmed V and J ends, which lost 6 bases and 2 bases, there was a span of 14 bases. Germline CDR1 is MNHEY and CDR2 is SMNVEV (reference sequence). CDR3 nucleotides: TGTGCCAGCAGGCCAACCCGGGCAGCCTACGAGCAGTACTTC. Translating gives CASRPTRAAYEQYF.

The chain has TRBV7-2 and TRBJ2-3; D is undetermined. Trimming removed 4 bases from V and 5 bases from J, with 10 bases in between. This CDR3 contains 13 residues. The V gene's germline CDR1 is SGHTA and CDR2 FQGNSA. DNA for the CDR3: TGTGCCAGCAGCTCGCTGACTGGAGATACGCAGTATTTT. This codes for CASSSLTGDTQYF.

This chain joins TRBV7-2 and TRBJ1-2; D may be TRBD1 (5 bases). CDR3 length equals 16 residues. From germline, CDR1 is SGHTA and CDR2 FQGNSA. V dropped 4 bases and J dropped 1 base, with 16 bases sitting between them. The CDR3, as DNA: TGTGCCAGCAGCTCCAGGGAAGAGGAACTTAACTATGGCTACACCTTC. Its protein product is CASSSREEELNYGYTF.

This clone was recorded a few times. The rearrangement uses TRBV9 and TRBJ1-1; tentatively, D is TRBD1 (6 bases). Germline assignment: CDR1 SGDLS and CDR2 YYNGEE. V gave up 3 bases and J gave up 0 bases, with 18 bases separating them. This CDR3 contains 17 residues. DNA of the CDR3: TGTGCCAGCAGCGACCTGGACAGTTGGGAGGTGAACACTGAAGCTTTCTTT. Translated, it gives CASSDLDSWEVNTEAFF.

V is TRBV28 and J is TRBJ2-7; D is unclear. V shed 5 bases and J shed 4 bases, with 12 bases lying between them. Germline CDR1 MDHEN, CDR2 SYDVKM. The CDR3 has 13 residues. CDR3: CASSPNLRYEQYF. CDR3 nucleotide sequence: TGTGCCAGCAGTCCGAATCTGCGGTACGAGCAGTACTTC.

V gene TRBV11-2 combines with J gene TRBJ2-7; possibly TRBD1 for D (6 bases). Between the trimmed V and J ends, which lost 5 bases and 3 bases, there was a span of 17 bases. The germline V gene encodes CDR1 SGHAT and CDR2 FQNNGV. CDR3 length: 15 residues. The CDR3 nucleotides read TGTGCCAGCAGCCCAATCAGGGGAAAGGGCTACGAGCAGTACTTC. Its translation is CASSPIRGKGYEQYF.